This record looks at one TCR beta chain sequence and its context. This specimen comes from a study of blood T cell repertoires in COVID-19. V lost 0 bases and J lost 3, with 9 bases in between. This CDR3 has 15 residues. The germline V gene has CDR1 SGHRS and CDR2 YFSETQ. Measured with immunoSEQ multiplex PCR; TCRdb has only the in-frame clones, and not every one. Of about 170,000 clones listed, roughly 80% are singletons. V and J are TRBV5-1 and TRBJ2-2; maybe TRBD2 (6 bases). Sequences were obtained from peripheral blood. This clonotype was sampled from a man aged 55 to 70 with acute or convalescent COVID-19. In DNA, the CDR3 is TGCGCCAGCAGCTTGGTTCTAGCGCACACCGGGGAGCTGTTTTTT. Amino acids: CASSLVLAHTGELFF.